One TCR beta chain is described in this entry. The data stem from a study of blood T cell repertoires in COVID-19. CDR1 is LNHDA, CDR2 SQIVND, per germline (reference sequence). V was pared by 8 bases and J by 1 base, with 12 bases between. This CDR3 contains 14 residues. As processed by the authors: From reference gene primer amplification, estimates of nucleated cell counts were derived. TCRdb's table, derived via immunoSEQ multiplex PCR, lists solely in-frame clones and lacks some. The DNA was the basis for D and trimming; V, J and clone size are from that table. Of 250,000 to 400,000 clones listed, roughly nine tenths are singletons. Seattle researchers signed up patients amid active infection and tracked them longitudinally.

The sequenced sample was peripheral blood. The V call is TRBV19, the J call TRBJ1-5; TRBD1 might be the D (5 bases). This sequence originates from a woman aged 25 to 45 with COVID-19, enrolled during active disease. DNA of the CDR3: TGTGCCAGTGGAATACAGGAGAGCAATCAGCCCCAGCATTTT. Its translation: CASGIQESNQPQHF.